This T cell receptor beta chain was recorded in a study of T-cell reconstitution after alpha-beta-depleted transplantation in children. The TCRbeta library incorporated unique molecular identifiers. TCRdb fed the PCR reads into MiXCR, producing one record per CDR3 protein. The sample lists 450,000 to 500,000 distinct CDR3 sequences, around 13% occurring once. V was shortened by 0 bases and J by 3 bases, with 9 bases between the two germline ends. Germline V gene sequence: CDR1 SGHDT, CDR2 YYEEEE. The CDR3 totals 14 residues. The material sequenced was PBMCs from the stem cell graft donor, taken from the stem cell graft. This clonotype was sampled from a human donor who donated a stem cell graft to a child with combined immunodeficiency. The chain couples TRBV5-6 to TRBJ2-5; D gene ambiguous. The CDR3 nucleotides are TGTGCCAGCAGCTTGGGGGGTATGAAAGAGACCCAGTACTTC. Amino acid sequence: CASSLGGMKETQYF.